Shown below are 5 T cell receptor beta chains from a single sample sequenced in a study of blood T cell repertoires in COVID-19. Measured with immunoSEQ multiplex PCR; TCRdb has only the in-frame clones, and not every one. The table includes around 150,000 clones, approximately 88% detected once. The sequenced material came from peripheral blood. These TCRs come from a man aged 60 to 75 with active or convalescent COVID-19.

This chain joins TRBV7-9 and TRBJ1-1; 7 bases are a match to TRBD1. Germline CDR1 reads SEHNR; CDR2 reads FQNEAQ (reference sequence). The ends lost 5 bases at V and 0 bases at J; junction bases unmatched: 6. The CDR3 loop spans 15 amino acids. CDR3 in DNA: TGTGCCAGCAGCCCAGGGGGACAGTTGAACACTGAAGCTTTCTTT. This gives the protein CASSPGGQLNTEAFF.

The chain is built from TRBV6-5 and TRBJ1-2; maybe TRBD1 (5 bases). This CDR3 contains 14 residues. Trimming shortened V by 1 base and J by 8 bases, and 14 bases separated the two germline ends. Germline CDR1 is MNHEY and CDR2 is SVGAGI. The CDR3 DNA reads as TGTGCCAGCAGTTACTTAGGGGAGGGGAGAGGCTACACCTTC. Residues: CASSYLGEGRGYTF.

V is TRBV29-1 and J is TRBJ1-2, with TRBD1 matching over 7 bases. Germline CDR1 reads SQVTM; CDR2 reads ANQGSEA. Losses at the gene ends were 3 bases for V and 5 bases for J; bases not matched to a gene: 9. This CDR3 has 14 residues. CDR3 in amino acids: CSVDYRGGGYGYTF. The CDR3, as DNA: TGCAGCGTTGACTACAGGGGCGGAGGTTATGGCTACACCTTC.

V is TRBV24-1 and J is TRBJ1-1, with TRBD1 as a possible D gene (5 bases). From germline, CDR1 is KGHDR and CDR2 SFDVKD. The CDR3 extends over 12 amino acids. Trimming took 8 bases from V and 12 from J, leaving 18 bases between them. The CDR3 is CATKRGGGRTFF. CDR3 in DNA: TGTGCCACCAAACGGGGGGGAGGTCGAACTTTCTTT.

The V call is TRBV30, the J call TRBJ2-1; no clear D gene. Trimming removed 1 base at V and 8 bases at J, with 6 bases between. Germline-derived CDR1 and CDR2 are GTSNPN and SVGIG (reference sequence). The CDR3 covers 11 residues. CDR3 amino acids: CAWSGLDEQFF. CDR3 DNA sequence: TGTGCCTGGAGTGGACTCGATGAGCAGTTCTTC.